This T cell receptor (beta chain) was found in a study of blood T cell repertoires in COVID-19. The CDR3 extends over 14 amino acids. The germline V gene has CDR1 SGHRS and CDR2 YFSETQ. Trimming removed 3 bases from V and 2 bases from J; junction bases left unmatched: 5. Repertoires were generated with immunoSEQ multiplex PCR, while TCRdb's copy carries only in-frame clones and drops some. The sample shows approximately 250,000 clones, approximately 90% of them seen only once. This clonotype was obtained from a middle-aged man who had been exposed to COVID-19. The chain recombines TRBV5-1 with TRBJ2-7; 7 bases are a match to TRBD1. Specimen: PBMCs or T cells enriched from blood (not recorded which). CDR3: CASSSRQGAYEQYF. CDR3 bases: TGCGCCAGCAGCTCCCGACAGGGAGCCTACGAGCAGTACTTC.